These T cell receptor beta chains were read from a single sample in a study of blood T cells in healthy people across ages. TCRdb analysed the 5' RACE reads with MiXCR anew, one entry per CDR3 protein. The sample gives almost 300,000 distinct CDR3 sequences, about 25% of which show up once; around 30% is in the top ten. Sequences were obtained from blood. All receptors come from a woman in her seventies in good health. Each CDR3 is given with its conserved first and last residue. Each record gives: J gene, D gene, clone size, V gene, CDR3 DNA, CDR3 protein. D genes are given only for firm matches. Clone sizes are given selectively: once, few, many, or a class where the clone is expanded.

J: TRBJ2-1
D: -
size: -
V: TRBV28
DNA: TGTGCCAGCAGTATCGACGCCCCGGCGGGCGTCGAGCAGTTCTTC
CDR3: CASSIDAPAGVEQFF

J: TRBJ2-7
D: TRBD2
size: few
V: TRBV11-2
DNA: TGTGCCAGCAGCTTAGCGGCTAGCGGCTACGAGCAGTACTTC
CDR3: CASSLAASGYEQYF

J: TRBJ2-1
D: -
size: few
V: TRBV29-1
DNA: TGCAGCGTTGGGGCGAGAGGAATGTACAATGAGCAGTTCTTC
CDR3: CSVGARGMYNEQFF

J: TRBJ1-3
D: -
size: few
V: TRBV18
DNA: TGTGCCAGCTCACCCTCAGTCATAACGTCCGCTGGAAACACCATATATTTT
CDR3: CASSPSVITSAGNTIYF

J: TRBJ2-1
D: TRBD2
size: -
V: TRBV18
DNA: TGTGCCAGCTCACCACCGGGGATGGCGGGAGCCAATGAGCAGTTCTTC
CDR3: CASSPPGMAGANEQFF

J: TRBJ1-2
D: -
size: -
V: TRBV20-1
DNA: TGCAGTGCTAGAATCGACGGGAACTATGGCTACACCTTC
CDR3: CSARIDGNYGYTF

J: TRBJ2-1
D: -
size: few
V: TRBV29-1
DNA: TGCAGCGTTGAAAACCTTCCCAGCTCCTACAATGAGCAGTTCTTC
CDR3: CSVENLPSSYNEQFF

J: TRBJ1-1
D: TRBD1
size: few
V: TRBV6-5
DNA: TGTGCCAGCGGGACAGGGGGCGGCACTGAAGCTTTCTTT
CDR3: CASGTGGGTEAFF

J: TRBJ2-7
D: TRBD1
size: -
V: TRBV20-1
DNA: TGCAGTGCTTCTCCAGGACAGGGGGCTAGGGAGCAGTACTTC
CDR3: CSASPGQGAREQYF

J: TRBJ2-1
D: TRBD1
size: -
V: TRBV10-3
DNA: TGTGCCATCAGCCGACAGGGGGGGGACAATGAGCAGTTCTTC
CDR3: CAISRQGGDNEQFF

J: TRBJ2-4
D: TRBD2
size: -
V: TRBV20-1
DNA: TGCAGTGCTTCTTTGGGGCTAGCGGTAGCCAAAAACATTCAGTACTTC
CDR3: CSASLGLAVAKNIQYF

J: TRBJ2-1
D: -
size: -
V: TRBV27
DNA: TGTGCCAGTAGCCAGAGGGACTCCTACAATGAGCAGTTCTTC
CDR3: CASSQRDSYNEQFF

J: TRBJ1-4
D: -
size: -
V: TRBV6-1
DNA: TGTGCCAGCAGTGAAACTCCTAAAAAACTGTTTTTT
CDR3: CASSETPKKLFF

J: TRBJ1-2
D: -
size: -
V: TRBV7-9
DNA: TGTGCCAGCAGTCCAACCGGGCAGCCGAGGGGTGGCTACACCTTC
CDR3: CASSPTGQPRGGYTF

J: TRBJ1-2
D: -
size: few
V: TRBV7-9
DNA: TGTGCCAGCAGCTTATTTTATGGCTACACCTTC
CDR3: CASSLFYGYTF

J: TRBJ2-5
D: TRBD1
size: few
V: TRBV28
DNA: TGTGCCAGCAAAGAAGGGACAGGGGGCCGCGAGACCCAGTACTTC
CDR3: CASKEGTGGRETQYF

J: TRBJ2-3
D: -
size: few
V: TRBV28
DNA: TGTGCCAGTGAGGGGGTTAACACAGATACGCAGTATTTT
CDR3: CASEGVNTDTQYF

J: TRBJ2-3
D: -
size: once
V: TRBV27
DNA: TGTGCCAGCACCCGCGGGTCCTCGAGAGATACGCAGTATTTT
CDR3: CASTRGSSRDTQYF

J: TRBJ2-7
D: -
size: -
V: TRBV7-9
DNA: TGTGCCAGCAGCGAAATACAGGGGACTCGTACCTCCTACGAGCAGTACTTC
CDR3: CASSEIQGTRTSYEQYF

J: TRBJ1-5
D: -
size: -
V: TRBV12-3/TRBV12-4
DNA: TGTGCCAGCAGCCAAAACAGGGACAATCAGCCCCAGCATTTT
CDR3: CASSQNRDNQPQHF

J: TRBJ1-3
D: -
size: -
V: TRBV6-5
DNA: TGTGCCAGCAGTTCTGCCCCAGGCTCTGGAAACACCATATATTTT
CDR3: CASSSAPGSGNTIYF

J: TRBJ2-7
D: TRBD2
size: -
V: TRBV29-1
DNA: TGCAGCGGAGCGACTAGCGGTTACGAGCAGTACTTC
CDR3: CSGATSGYEQYF

J: TRBJ2-5
D: -
size: -
V: TRBV3-1
DNA: TGTGCCAGCAGCCAAACCCCCGGGGGGCAGACTTTTGGAGCCCAGTACTTC
CDR3: CASSQTPGGQTFGAQYF

J: TRBJ2-5
D: TRBD2
size: -
V: TRBV20-1
DNA: TGCAGTGCCCACGGAGGGACTAGGGGGAAGCAGACCCAGTACTTC
CDR3: CSAHGGTRGKQTQYF

J: TRBJ2-2
D: TRBD1
size: -
V: TRBV12-3/TRBV12-4
DNA: TGTGCCAGCAGTCTTGACTCTTACGGGACAGGGACTGACGACGGGGAGCTGTTTTTT
CDR3: CASSLDSYGTGTDDGELFF

J: TRBJ2-2
D: -
size: few
V: TRBV5-1
DNA: TGCGCCAGCACCCTTGGGAAGGAGACCGGGGAGCTGCTTTTT
CDR3: CASTLGKETGELLF

J: TRBJ1-3
D: -
size: few
V: TRBV7-2
DNA: TGTGCCAGCAAGGGCTCTGGAAACACCATATATTTT
CDR3: CASKGSGNTIYF

J: TRBJ2-2
D: TRBD1
size: few
V: TRBV29-1
DNA: TGCAGCGGGAGGACAGGGTTTAACACCGGGGAGCTGTTTTTT
CDR3: CSGRTGFNTGELFF

J: TRBJ2-1
D: -
size: -
V: TRBV7-2
DNA: TGTGCCAGCAGCTTCCTGCTAAGAGAGCAGTTCTTC
CDR3: CASSFLLREQFF

J: TRBJ1-1
D: TRBD1
size: -
V: TRBV27
DNA: TGTGCCAGCAGTTCCTCCCCGGGACAGGGACCGTTGAGCACTGAAGCTTTCTTT
CDR3: CASSSSPGQGPLSTEAFF

J: TRBJ2-5
D: TRBD2
size: -
V: TRBV4-3
DNA: TGCGCCAGCAGCCAGACTAGCGGGATTCGAGAGACCCAGTACTTC
CDR3: CASSQTSGIRETQYF

J: TRBJ2-5
D: -
size: -
V: TRBV20-1
DNA: TGCAGTGCTACCCCGGGGGAAGAGACCCAGTACTTC
CDR3: CSATPGEETQYF

J: TRBJ1-1
D: -
size: few
V: TRBV20-1
DNA: TGCAGTGCCACACGGTGGGAGAACACTGAAGCTTTCTTT
CDR3: CSATRWENTEAFF

J: TRBJ1-1
D: -
size: few
V: TRBV11-1
DNA: TGTGCCAGCAGCGCACAGGGATCGGGCACTGAAGCTTTCTTT
CDR3: CASSAQGSGTEAFF

J: TRBJ2-3
D: TRBD2
size: -
V: TRBV6-2/TRBV6-3
DNA: TGTGCCAGCAAAGCGGGGCTCAGCACAGATACGCAGTATTTT
CDR3: CASKAGLSTDTQYF

J: TRBJ2-1
D: -
size: -
V: TRBV28
DNA: TGTGCCAGCAGCGCCTACTACAATGAGCAGTTCTTC
CDR3: CASSAYYNEQFF

J: TRBJ1-1
D: -
size: -
V: TRBV27
DNA: TGTGCCAGCCATCAGAACACTGAAGCTTTCTTT
CDR3: CASHQNTEAFF

J: TRBJ1-1
D: -
size: few
V: TRBV11-2
DNA: TGTGCCAGCAGCTTAGATCTTGGGGCTTTCTTT
CDR3: CASSLDLGAFF

J: TRBJ2-5
D: -
size: -
V: TRBV20-1
DNA: TGCGGTGCTAGAGAGAGTAAGCGGATCCAAGAGACCCAGTACTTC
CDR3: CGARESKRIQETQYF

J: TRBJ2-3
D: -
size: few
V: TRBV28
DNA: TGTGCCAGCAGTGTAGGAGGATCAGATACGCAGTATTTT
CDR3: CASSVGGSDTQYF

J: TRBJ2-1
D: -
size: -
V: TRBV12-3/TRBV12-4
DNA: TGTGCCAGCAGCCGCGGGGCGACCACATCTAATGAGCAGTTCTTC
CDR3: CASSRGATTSNEQFF

J: TRBJ1-5
D: -
size: many
V: TRBV7-2
DNA: TGTGCCAGCAGCTTAGTGTCCGGGTCGGGCAATCAGCCCCAGCATTTT
CDR3: CASSLVSGSGNQPQHF

J: TRBJ1-3
D: TRBD1
size: -
V: TRBV7-2
DNA: TGTGCCAGCAGCGGGGCCGGGACAGCCTCTGGAAACACCATATATTTT
CDR3: CASSGAGTASGNTIYF

J: TRBJ2-1
D: -
size: few
V: TRBV7-2
DNA: TGTGCCAGCAGCTTAGCCGTTGAGCAGTTCTTC
CDR3: CASSLAVEQFF

J: TRBJ2-7
D: TRBD2
size: -
V: TRBV12-3/TRBV12-4
DNA: TGTGCCAGCAGTTTATGGGGGAGGGCTGAGCAGTACTTC
CDR3: CASSLWGRAEQYF

J: TRBJ2-7
D: -
size: few
V: TRBV7-2
DNA: TGTGCCGGCCTAGGGGGGGGCGAGCAGTACTTC
CDR3: CAGLGGGEQYF

J: TRBJ2-1
D: -
size: -
V: TRBV29-1
DNA: TGCAGCGTTTGGGGCGGGGTCGGTACCTACAATGAGCAGTTCTTC
CDR3: CSVWGGVGTYNEQFF

J: TRBJ2-1
D: -
size: -
V: TRBV7-2
DNA: TGTGCCAGCAGCTTAGTTTACGGGGAGCAGTTCTTC
CDR3: CASSLVYGEQFF

J: TRBJ2-7
D: TRBD1
size: many
V: TRBV28
DNA: TGTGCCAGCAGTCCGGGACAGCCGAGCTCCTACGAGCAGTACTTC
CDR3: CASSPGQPSSYEQYF

J: TRBJ1-2
D: -
size: -
V: TRBV23-1
DNA: TGCGCCAGCTTACAGGGAGGAACTAACTATGGCTACACCTTC
CDR3: CASLQGGTNYGYTF

J: TRBJ2-1
D: TRBD1
size: -
V: TRBV7-7
DNA: TGTGCTAGCAGCTTAGAAGGGACAGTCTCCTACAATGAGCAGTTCTTC
CDR3: CASSLEGTVSYNEQFF

J: TRBJ1-4
D: -
size: -
V: TRBV5-1
DNA: TGCGCCAGCGGCCATCAGGGTGCAACTAATGAAAAACTGTTTTTT
CDR3: CASGHQGATNEKLFF

J: TRBJ2-7
D: -
size: few
V: TRBV5-6
DNA: TGTGCCAGCAGCCAAGGACAGAGCCCCTACGAGCAGTACTTC
CDR3: CASSQGQSPYEQYF

J: TRBJ1-2
D: TRBD1
size: -
V: TRBV27
DNA: TGTGCCAGCAGTATTGGGGGACAGGGGACGATCGGGAACTATGGCTACACCTTC
CDR3: CASSIGGQGTIGNYGYTF